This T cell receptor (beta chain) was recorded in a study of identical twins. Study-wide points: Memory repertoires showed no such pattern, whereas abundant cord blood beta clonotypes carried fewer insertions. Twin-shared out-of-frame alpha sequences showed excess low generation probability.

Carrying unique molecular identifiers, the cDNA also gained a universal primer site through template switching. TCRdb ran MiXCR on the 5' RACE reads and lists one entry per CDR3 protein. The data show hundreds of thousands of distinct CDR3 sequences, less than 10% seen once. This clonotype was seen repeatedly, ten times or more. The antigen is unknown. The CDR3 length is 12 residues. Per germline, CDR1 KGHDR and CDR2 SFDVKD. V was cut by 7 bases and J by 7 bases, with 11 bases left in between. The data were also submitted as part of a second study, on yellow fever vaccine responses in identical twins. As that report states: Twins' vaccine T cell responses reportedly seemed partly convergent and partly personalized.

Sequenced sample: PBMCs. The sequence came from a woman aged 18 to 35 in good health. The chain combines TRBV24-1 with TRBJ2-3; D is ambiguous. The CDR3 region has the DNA TGTGCCACCAGCGATGTGAGGCATACGCAGTATTTT. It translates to CATSDVRHTQYF.